The entry below describes one TCR beta chain. Its antigen is currently unknown. The study ran its PCR with 60 Vbeta and 13 Jbeta primers. Sequencing used immunoSEQ multiplex PCR; TCRdb keeps in-frame clones, though not all of them. This sample carries approximately 160,000 clones, about three quarters of them seen once, and the ten largest clones take roughly 2.6%. This entry is derived from a study of cytomegalovirus exposure and HLA in healthy donors. Whole-study results and caveats: Later analysis demonstrated an association between a missense DCLRE1C variant and TCR beta V- and J-gene trimming. In an earlier analysis, productive rearrangement rates for most beta V segments clustered near 87% or 30%. Beyond CMV serostatus, there was no information to go on about immune exposure.

Nominally healthy donors were sampled, though unrecorded immune exposures were likely. V was pared by 7 bases and J by 5 bases, with 6 bases of the junction left unmatched. This CDR3 has 15 amino acids. Germline V lookup: CDR1 LGHNT, CDR2 FRNRAP. This receptor was obtained from a woman aged 40 to 50 in good health and CMV-seropositive. The chain couples TRBV12-5 to TRBJ2-5; 14 bases fit TRBD2. Sequenced material: PBMCs. CDR3 in amino acids: CASAQGLAGVETQYF. The DNA for the CDR3 is TGTGCTAGTGCCCAGGGACTAGCGGGAGTCGAGACCCAGTACTTC. Variable domain in full (rest from reference TRBV12-5 and TRBJ2-5): DARVTQTPRHKVTEMGQEVTMRCQPILGHNTVFWYRQTMMQGLELLAYFRNRAPLDDSGMPKDRFSAEMPDATLATLKIQPSEPRDSAVYFCASAQGLAGVETQYFGPGTRLLVL.